These T cell receptor beta chains were read from a single sample in a study of vaccination and CD4 T cells after COVID-19. No antigen has been identified for these receptors. TCRdb re-analysed the PCR reads in MiXCR, keeping a single row per CDR3 protein. The sample has 12,000 to 15,000 distinct CDR3 sequences; 55% to 65% are singletons. The sequenced sample consisted of CD4+ T cells from blood, cultured in vitro. The source is a human donor who had recovered from COVID-19. Each CDR3 is given with its conserved first and last residue. The order of the fields is clone size, D gene, J gene, V gene, CDR3 DNA, CDR3 protein. D genes are given only for firm matches. Only part of the rows carry a size: once, few, many, or a class if the clone is expanded.

clone_size: NA; d_call: NA; j_call: TRBJ2-2; v_call: TRBV28; cdr3_nt: TGTGCCAGCAGGTCCCAGGGGAGCGGCACCGGGGAGCTGTTTTTT; cdr3_aa: CASRSQGSGTGELFF
clone_size: NA; d_call: NA; j_call: TRBJ2-5; v_call: TRBV7-3; cdr3_nt: TGCGCCAGCAGCCAAGGGTCAGCGGGTAGGGAGACCCAGTACTTC; cdr3_aa: CASSQGSAGRETQYF
clone_size: NA; d_call: TRBD1; j_call: TRBJ2-7; v_call: TRBV20-1; cdr3_nt: TGCAAGGGACAGGGTGACCACGAGCAGTACTTC; cdr3_aa: CKGQGDHEQYF
clone_size: NA; d_call: TRBD2; j_call: TRBJ2-3; v_call: TRBV7-3; cdr3_nt: TGTGCCAGCAGTCAAGGCAGCGGGAGCGACACAGATACGCAGTATTTT; cdr3_aa: CASSQGSGSDTDTQYF
clone_size: once; d_call: NA; j_call: TRBJ2-5; v_call: TRBV27; cdr3_nt: TGTGCCAGCAGTTTATTGGGGCCAGGAGGGACCCAGTACTTC; cdr3_aa: CASSLLGPGGTQYF
clone_size: NA; d_call: NA; j_call: TRBJ1-1; v_call: TRBV5-4; cdr3_nt: TGTGCCAGCAGCTCGTCTCGGGGGGGTGGTGAAGCTTTCTTT; cdr3_aa: CASSSSRGGGEAFF
clone_size: NA; d_call: NA; j_call: TRBJ2-5; v_call: TRBV7-2; cdr3_nt: TGTGCCAGCAGCTTACAAGCGGCTCAAGAGACCCAGTACTTC; cdr3_aa: CASSLQAAQETQYF
clone_size: NA; d_call: NA; j_call: TRBJ1-2; v_call: TRBV7-8; cdr3_nt: TGTGCCAGCAGCTTAGACCAGAACTATGGCTACACCTTC; cdr3_aa: CASSLDQNYGYTF
clone_size: NA; d_call: TRBD1; j_call: TRBJ2-2; v_call: TRBV20-1; cdr3_nt: TGCAGTGCTAGGGACAGGGCTGGCGGGGAGCTGTTTTTT; cdr3_aa: CSARDRAGGELFF
clone_size: NA; d_call: TRBD2; j_call: TRBJ2-7; v_call: TRBV27; cdr3_nt: TGTGCCAGCAGGTCCGGGACTAGCGGACTTTACGAGCAGTACTTC; cdr3_aa: CASRSGTSGLYEQYF
clone_size: few; d_call: NA; j_call: TRBJ1-3; v_call: TRBV20-1; cdr3_nt: TGCAGTGCTAGAGATCACAGTGCTGGATACACCATATATTTT; cdr3_aa: CSARDHSAGYTIYF
clone_size: NA; d_call: TRBD1; j_call: TRBJ2-7; v_call: TRBV5-8; cdr3_nt: TGTGCCAGCAGCCGGACAGGGCTTGGATACGAGCAGTACTTC; cdr3_aa: CASSRTGLGYEQYF
clone_size: once; d_call: NA; j_call: TRBJ1-1; v_call: TRBV7-9; cdr3_nt: TGTGCCTATTTACTCGGGGGTACGGAGGGGGTCACTGAAGCTTTCTTT; cdr3_aa: CAYLLGGTEGVTEAFF
clone_size: NA; d_call: NA; j_call: TRBJ1-2; v_call: TRBV28; cdr3_nt: TGTGCCAGTGCCGCGGGGGGCGCTTTTGCTATCAACTATGGCTACACCTTC; cdr3_aa: CASAAGGAFAINYGYTF
clone_size: NA; d_call: NA; j_call: TRBJ1-6; v_call: TRBV6-5; cdr3_nt: TGTGCCAGCAGTTACTGGGACCTGAATCCCACCCTCCACTTT; cdr3_aa: CASSYWDLNPTLHF
clone_size: NA; d_call: NA; j_call: TRBJ2-7; v_call: TRBV19; cdr3_nt: TGTGCCAGCACACAGACAGTTCGCTCCTACGAGCAGTACTTC; cdr3_aa: CASTQTVRSYEQYF
clone_size: NA; d_call: NA; j_call: TRBJ1-2; v_call: TRBV20-1; cdr3_nt: TGCAGTGCTAGGCCCGGGACTTCGTATGGCTACACCTTC; cdr3_aa: CSARPGTSYGYTF
clone_size: NA; d_call: NA; j_call: TRBJ2-2; v_call: TRBV15; cdr3_nt: TGTGCCACCAGCAGCTACGCGGCGAACACCGGGGAGCTGTTTTTT; cdr3_aa: CATSSYAANTGELFF
clone_size: NA; d_call: TRBD1; j_call: TRBJ1-5; v_call: TRBV19; cdr3_nt: TGTGCCAGTAGTATAGGACAGGGGAATCAGCCCCAGCATTTT; cdr3_aa: CASSIGQGNQPQHF
clone_size: NA; d_call: TRBD2; j_call: TRBJ2-7; v_call: TRBV6-1; cdr3_nt: TGTGCCAGCAGTGAAGCTAGCGGGAGCTCCTACGAGCAGTACTTC; cdr3_aa: CASSEASGSSYEQYF
clone_size: NA; d_call: TRBD2; j_call: TRBJ2-1; v_call: TRBV10-3; cdr3_nt: TGTGCCATCAGTGAGTCGGATAGCGGGAAGAATGAGCAGTTCTTC; cdr3_aa: CAISESDSGKNEQFF
clone_size: NA; d_call: NA; j_call: TRBJ2-7; v_call: TRBV6-2/TRBV6-3; cdr3_nt: TGTGCCAGCAGTGAGCCCCCGAAGCGGGAGCAGTACTTC; cdr3_aa: CASSEPPKREQYF
clone_size: few; d_call: TRBD2; j_call: TRBJ2-3; v_call: TRBV20-1; cdr3_nt: TGCAGTGCTAGAGTTGCTGGGGAGGGCCTTAGCACAGATACGCAGTATTTT; cdr3_aa: CSARVAGEGLSTDTQYF
clone_size: NA; d_call: TRBD2; j_call: TRBJ2-7; v_call: TRBV4-1; cdr3_nt: TGCGCCAGCAGCCGCCTAGCGGGGGAAACCTACGAGCAGTACTTC; cdr3_aa: CASSRLAGETYEQYF
clone_size: NA; d_call: TRBD1; j_call: TRBJ2-5; v_call: TRBV12-3/TRBV12-4; cdr3_nt: TGTGCCAGCAGCCCGGGACAGGGGGCATCGGGTGGGGAGACCCAGTACTTC; cdr3_aa: CASSPGQGASGGETQYF
clone_size: NA; d_call: NA; j_call: TRBJ2-3; v_call: TRBV10-3; cdr3_nt: TGTGCCACGGGGGAGTCCCAAACGGGTACGCAGTATTTT; cdr3_aa: CATGESQTGTQYF
clone_size: NA; d_call: NA; j_call: TRBJ1-4; v_call: TRBV27; cdr3_nt: TGTGCCAGCAGAAAAGGGGATAGCCGAGAAAAACTGTTTTTT; cdr3_aa: CASRKGDSREKLFF
clone_size: NA; d_call: TRBD1; j_call: TRBJ1-6; v_call: TRBV7-2; cdr3_nt: TGTGCCAGCAGCCCGACAGGGAATAATTCACCCCTCCACTTT; cdr3_aa: CASSPTGNNSPLHF
clone_size: NA; d_call: NA; j_call: TRBJ2-1; v_call: TRBV10-3; cdr3_nt: TGTGCCATCAGGATCTCCGGGGCTGACAATGAGCAGTTCTTC; cdr3_aa: CAIRISGADNEQFF
clone_size: once; d_call: NA; j_call: TRBJ2-6; v_call: TRBV20-1; cdr3_nt: TGCAGTGCCCCGAGGGCCGTCTCTGGGGCCAACGTCCTGACTTTC; cdr3_aa: CSAPRAVSGANVLTF
clone_size: few; d_call: TRBD2; j_call: TRBJ2-4; v_call: TRBV27; cdr3_nt: TGTGCCAGCAGTTTAGCGGGAGGTGGGAACATTCAGTACTTC; cdr3_aa: CASSLAGGGNIQYF
clone_size: NA; d_call: TRBD1; j_call: TRBJ1-1; v_call: TRBV20-1; cdr3_nt: TGCAGTGTCTTGACAGGGGGGACTGAAGCTTTCTTT; cdr3_aa: CSVLTGGTEAFF
clone_size: NA; d_call: NA; j_call: TRBJ1-5; v_call: TRBV20-1; cdr3_nt: TGCAGTGCTGAACAGGGAACTCAGCCCCAGCATTTT; cdr3_aa: CSAEQGTQPQHF
clone_size: NA; d_call: TRBD1; j_call: TRBJ1-2; v_call: TRBV6-5; cdr3_nt: TGTGCCAGCAGTTACACCGGACAGGTGACTGGCTACACCTTC; cdr3_aa: CASSYTGQVTGYTF
clone_size: NA; d_call: NA; j_call: TRBJ2-1; v_call: TRBV7-2; cdr3_nt: TGTGCCAGCAGCTTAGGTAGGAGGGGACTCAATGAGCAGTTCTTC; cdr3_aa: CASSLGRRGLNEQFF